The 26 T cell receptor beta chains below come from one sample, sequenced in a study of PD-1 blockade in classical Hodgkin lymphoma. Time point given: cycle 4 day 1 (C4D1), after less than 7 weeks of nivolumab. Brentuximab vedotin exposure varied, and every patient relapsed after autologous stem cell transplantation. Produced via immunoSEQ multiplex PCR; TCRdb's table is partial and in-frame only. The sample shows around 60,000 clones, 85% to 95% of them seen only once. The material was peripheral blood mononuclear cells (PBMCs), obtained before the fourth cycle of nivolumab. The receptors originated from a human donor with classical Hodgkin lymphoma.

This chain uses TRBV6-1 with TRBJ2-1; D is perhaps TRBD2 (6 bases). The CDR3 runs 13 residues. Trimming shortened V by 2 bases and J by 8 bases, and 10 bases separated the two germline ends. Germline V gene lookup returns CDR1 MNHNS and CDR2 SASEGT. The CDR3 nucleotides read TGTGCCAGCAGTGAACCGGGGGAAGATGAGCAGTTCTTC. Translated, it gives CASSEPGEDEQFF.

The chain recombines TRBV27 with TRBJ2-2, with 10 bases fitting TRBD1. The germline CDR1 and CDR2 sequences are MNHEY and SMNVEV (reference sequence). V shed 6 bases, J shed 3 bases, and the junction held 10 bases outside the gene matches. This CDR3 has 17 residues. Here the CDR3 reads CASRHLAGTGDTGELFF. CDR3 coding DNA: TGTGCCAGCAGACACCTCGCCGGGACAGGGGACACCGGGGAGCTGTTTTTT.

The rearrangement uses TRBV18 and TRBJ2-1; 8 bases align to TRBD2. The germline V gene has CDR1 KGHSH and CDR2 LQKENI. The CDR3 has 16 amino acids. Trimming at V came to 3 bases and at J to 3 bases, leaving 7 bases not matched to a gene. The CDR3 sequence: CASSPGAGVGYNEQFF. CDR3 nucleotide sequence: TGTGCCAGCTCACCGGGAGCGGGAGTCGGCTACAATGAGCAGTTCTTC.

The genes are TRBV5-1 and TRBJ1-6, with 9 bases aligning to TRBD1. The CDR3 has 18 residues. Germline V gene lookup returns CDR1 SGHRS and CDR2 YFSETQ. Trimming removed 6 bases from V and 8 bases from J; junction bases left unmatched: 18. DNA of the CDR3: TGCGCCAGCACCATAGGGACAGGGAGGCTTTGGACGGATTCACCCCTCCACTTT. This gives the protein CASTIGTGRLWTDSPLHF.

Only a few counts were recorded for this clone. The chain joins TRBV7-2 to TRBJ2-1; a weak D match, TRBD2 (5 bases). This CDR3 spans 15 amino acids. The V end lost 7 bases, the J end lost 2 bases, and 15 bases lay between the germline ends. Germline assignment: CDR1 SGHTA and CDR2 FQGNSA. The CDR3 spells CASNPGGGPYNEQFF. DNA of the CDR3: TGTGCCAGCAACCCTGGAGGTGGTCCCTACAATGAGCAGTTCTTC.

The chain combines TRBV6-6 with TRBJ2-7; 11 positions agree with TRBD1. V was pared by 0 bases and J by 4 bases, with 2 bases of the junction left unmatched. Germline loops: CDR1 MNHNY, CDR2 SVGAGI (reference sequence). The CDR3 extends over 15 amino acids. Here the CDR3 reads CASSYSGQGAYEQYF. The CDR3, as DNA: TGTGCCAGCAGTTACTCCGGACAGGGGGCTTACGAGCAGTACTTC.

The CDR3 is CASSFIFGTDQAETQYF. In nucleotides, the CDR3 is TGTGCCAGCAGCTTTATATTTGGGACGGACCAGGCAGAGACCCAGTACTTC. The chain uses TRBV7-9 and TRBJ2-5, with D perhaps TRBD1 or TRBD2 (5 bases each). The CDR3 contains 17 residues. Deletions cut 3 bases from V and 4 bases from J, with 21 bases between. Germline lookup yields CDR1 SEHNR and CDR2 FQNEAQ (reference sequence). The variable domain in full, completed from reference TRBV7-9 and TRBJ2-5, reads DTGVSQNPRHKITKRGQNVTFRCDPISEHNRLYWYRQTLGQGPEFLTYFQNEAQLEKSRLLSDRFSAERPKGSFSTLEIQRTEQGDSAMYLCASSFIFGTDQAETQYFGPGTRLLVL.

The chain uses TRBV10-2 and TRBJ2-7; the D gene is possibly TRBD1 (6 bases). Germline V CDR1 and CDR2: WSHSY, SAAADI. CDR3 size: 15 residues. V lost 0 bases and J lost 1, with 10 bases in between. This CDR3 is CASSESMDRSYEQYF. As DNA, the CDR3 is TGCGCCAGCAGTGAGTCGATGGACAGATCCTACGAGCAGTACTTC.

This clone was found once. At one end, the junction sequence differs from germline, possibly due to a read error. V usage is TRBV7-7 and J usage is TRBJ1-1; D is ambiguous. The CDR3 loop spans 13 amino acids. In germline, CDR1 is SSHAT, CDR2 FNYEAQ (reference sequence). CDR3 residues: CASSLGLETEAFF. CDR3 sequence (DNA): TGTGCTAGCAGCCTGGGATTGGAGACTGAAGCTTTCTTT. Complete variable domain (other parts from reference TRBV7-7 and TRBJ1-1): GAGVSQSPRYKVTKRGQDVTLRCDPISSHATLYWYQQALGQGPEFLTYFNYEAQPDKSGLPSDRFSAERPEGSISTLTIQRTEQRDSAMYRCASSLGLETEAFFGQGTRLTVV.

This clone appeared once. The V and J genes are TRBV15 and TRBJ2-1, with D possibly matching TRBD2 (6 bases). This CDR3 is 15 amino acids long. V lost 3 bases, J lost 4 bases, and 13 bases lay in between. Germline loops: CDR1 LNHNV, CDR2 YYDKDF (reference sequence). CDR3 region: CATSRPGVRYNEQFF. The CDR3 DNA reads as TGTGCCACCAGCAGGCCGGGAGTAAGGTACAATGAGCAGTTCTTC.

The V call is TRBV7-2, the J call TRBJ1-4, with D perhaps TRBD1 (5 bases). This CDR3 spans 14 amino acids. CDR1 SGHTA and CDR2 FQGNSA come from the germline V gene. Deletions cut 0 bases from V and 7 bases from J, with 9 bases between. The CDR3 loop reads CASSLAGASEKLFF. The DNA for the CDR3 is TGTGCCAGCAGCTTAGCCGGGGCGAGTGAAAAACTGTTTTTT.

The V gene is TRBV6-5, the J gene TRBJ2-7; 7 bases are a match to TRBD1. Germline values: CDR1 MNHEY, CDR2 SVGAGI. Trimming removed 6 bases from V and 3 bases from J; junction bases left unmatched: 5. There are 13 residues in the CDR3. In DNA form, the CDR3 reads TGTGCCAGCAGGACCGCAGGGGGCTACGAGCAGTACTTC. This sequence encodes CASRTAGGYEQYF.

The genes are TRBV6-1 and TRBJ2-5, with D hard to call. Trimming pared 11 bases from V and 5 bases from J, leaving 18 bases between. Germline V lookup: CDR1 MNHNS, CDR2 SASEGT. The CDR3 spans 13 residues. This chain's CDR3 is CAGGAPIRETQYF. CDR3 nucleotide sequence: TGTGCCGGCGGAGCCCCTATACGGGAGACCCAGTACTTC.

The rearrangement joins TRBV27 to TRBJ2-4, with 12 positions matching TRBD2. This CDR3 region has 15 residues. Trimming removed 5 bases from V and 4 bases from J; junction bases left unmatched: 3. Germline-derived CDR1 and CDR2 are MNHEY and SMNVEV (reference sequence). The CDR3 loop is CASSQGTSGKNIQYF. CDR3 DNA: TGTGCCAGCAGTCAAGGGACTAGCGGGAAAAACATTCAGTACTTC.

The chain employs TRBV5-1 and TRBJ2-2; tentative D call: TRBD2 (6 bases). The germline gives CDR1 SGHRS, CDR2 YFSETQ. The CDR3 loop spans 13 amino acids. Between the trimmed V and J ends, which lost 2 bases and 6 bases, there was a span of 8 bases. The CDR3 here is CASSFGGPGELFF. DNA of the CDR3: TGCGCCAGCAGCTTCGGGGGTCCCGGGGAGCTGTTTTTT. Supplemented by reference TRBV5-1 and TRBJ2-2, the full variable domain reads KAGVTQTPRYLIKTRGQQVTLSCSPISGHRSVSWYQQTPGQGLQFLFEYFSETQRNKGNFPGRFSGRQFSNSRSEMNVSTLELGDSALYLCASSFGGPGELFFGEGSRLTVL.

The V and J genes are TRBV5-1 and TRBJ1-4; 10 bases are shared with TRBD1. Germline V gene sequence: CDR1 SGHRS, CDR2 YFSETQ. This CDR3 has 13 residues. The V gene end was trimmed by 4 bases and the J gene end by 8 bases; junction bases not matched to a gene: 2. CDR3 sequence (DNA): TGCGCCAGCAGCGGGACAGGGGAGGAAAAACTGTTTTTT. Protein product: CASSGTGEEKLFF.

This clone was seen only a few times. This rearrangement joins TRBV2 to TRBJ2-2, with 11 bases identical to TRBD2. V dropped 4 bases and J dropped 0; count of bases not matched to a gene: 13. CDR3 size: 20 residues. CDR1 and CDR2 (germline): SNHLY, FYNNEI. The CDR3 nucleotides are TGTGCCAGCAGTGTTTGGGGTGGGCTAGCGGGGGGACCGAACACCGGGGAGCTGTTTTTT. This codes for CASSVWGGLAGGPNTGELFF.

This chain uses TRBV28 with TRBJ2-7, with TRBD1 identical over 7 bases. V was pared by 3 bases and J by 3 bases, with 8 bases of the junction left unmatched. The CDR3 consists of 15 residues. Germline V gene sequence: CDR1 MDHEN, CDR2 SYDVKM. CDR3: CASSFGTEVNYEQYF. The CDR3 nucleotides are TGTGCCAGCAGTTTCGGGACAGAGGTAAACTACGAGCAGTACTTC.

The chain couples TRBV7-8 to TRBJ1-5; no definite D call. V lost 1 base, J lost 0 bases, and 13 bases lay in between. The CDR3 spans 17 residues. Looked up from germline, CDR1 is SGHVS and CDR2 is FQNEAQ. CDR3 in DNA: TGTGCCAGCAGCTTAGGTGCAAACCGATATAGCAATCAGCCCCAGCATTTT. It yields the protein CASSLGANRYSNQPQHF.

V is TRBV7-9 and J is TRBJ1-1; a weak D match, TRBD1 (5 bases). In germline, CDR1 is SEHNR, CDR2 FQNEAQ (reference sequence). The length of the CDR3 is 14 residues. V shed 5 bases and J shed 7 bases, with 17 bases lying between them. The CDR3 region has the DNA TGTGCCAGCAGCGACGACGGGACCCGGCTTGAAGCTTTCTTT. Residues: CASSDDGTRLEAFF.

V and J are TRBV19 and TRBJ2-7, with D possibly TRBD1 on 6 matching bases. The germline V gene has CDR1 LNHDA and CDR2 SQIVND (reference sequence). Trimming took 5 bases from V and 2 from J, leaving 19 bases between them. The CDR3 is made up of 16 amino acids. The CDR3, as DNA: TGTGCCAGTAGTGGGCCCCGGCAGGGGAAACCCTACGAGCAGTACTTC. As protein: CASSGPRQGKPYEQYF.

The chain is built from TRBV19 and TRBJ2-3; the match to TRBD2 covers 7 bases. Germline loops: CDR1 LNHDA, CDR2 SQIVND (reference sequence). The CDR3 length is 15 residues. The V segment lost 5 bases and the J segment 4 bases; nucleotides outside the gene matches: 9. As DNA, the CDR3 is TGTGCCAGTAGTGATGGGAGGGTTGGCCCAGATACGCAGTATTTT. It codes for CASSDGRVGPDTQYF.

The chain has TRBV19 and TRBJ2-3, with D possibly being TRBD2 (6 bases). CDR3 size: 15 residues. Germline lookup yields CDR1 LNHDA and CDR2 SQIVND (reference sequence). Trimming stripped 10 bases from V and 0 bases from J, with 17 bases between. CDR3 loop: CAISPGTPSTDTQYF. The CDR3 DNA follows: TGTGCCATAAGCCCCGGGACTCCCAGCACAGATACGCAGTATTTT.

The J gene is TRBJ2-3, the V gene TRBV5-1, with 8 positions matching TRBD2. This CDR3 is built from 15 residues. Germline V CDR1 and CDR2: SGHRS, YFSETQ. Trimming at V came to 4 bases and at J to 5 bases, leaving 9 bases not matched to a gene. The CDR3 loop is CASSLRAGVEDTQYF. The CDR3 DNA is TGCGCCAGCAGCCTTAGAGCGGGAGTTGAAGATACGCAGTATTTT.

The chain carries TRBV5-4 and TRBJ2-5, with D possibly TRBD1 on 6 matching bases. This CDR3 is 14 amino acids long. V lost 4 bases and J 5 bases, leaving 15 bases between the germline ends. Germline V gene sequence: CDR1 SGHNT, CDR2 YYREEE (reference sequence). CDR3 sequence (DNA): TGTGCCAGCAGCCCAACTACAGGGTGGGAGACCCAGTACTTC. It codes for CASSPTTGWETQYF.

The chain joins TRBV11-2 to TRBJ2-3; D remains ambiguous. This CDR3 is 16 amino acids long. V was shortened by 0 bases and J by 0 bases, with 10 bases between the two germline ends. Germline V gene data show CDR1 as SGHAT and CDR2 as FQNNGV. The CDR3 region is CASSLESGHSTDTQYF. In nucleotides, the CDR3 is TGTGCCAGCAGCTTAGAATCTGGTCATAGCACAGATACGCAGTATTTT.